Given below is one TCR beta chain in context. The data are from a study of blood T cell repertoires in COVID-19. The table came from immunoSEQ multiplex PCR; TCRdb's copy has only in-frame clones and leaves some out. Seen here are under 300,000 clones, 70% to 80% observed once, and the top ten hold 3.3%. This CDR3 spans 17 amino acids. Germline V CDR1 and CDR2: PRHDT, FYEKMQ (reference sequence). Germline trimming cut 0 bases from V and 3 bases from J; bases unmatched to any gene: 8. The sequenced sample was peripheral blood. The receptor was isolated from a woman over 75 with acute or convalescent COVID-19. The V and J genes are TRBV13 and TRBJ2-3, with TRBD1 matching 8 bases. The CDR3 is CASSLGPGDRTTDTQYF. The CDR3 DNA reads TGTGCCAGCAGCTTAGGGCCCGGGGACAGGACTACAGATACGCAGTATTTT. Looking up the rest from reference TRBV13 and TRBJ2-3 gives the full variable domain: AAGVIQSPRHLIKEKRETATLKCYPIPRHDTVYWYQQGPGQDPQFLISFYEKMQSDKGSIPDRFSAQQFSDYHSELNMSSLELGDSALYFCASSLGPGDRTTDTQYFGPGTRLTVL.